The 21 T cell receptor beta chains below were found in one sample sequenced in a study of T cells after yellow fever vaccination. A single record per CDR3 protein comes from TCRdb applying MiXCR to the 5' RACE reads. The sample has under 400,000 distinct CDR3 sequences; around 10% are singletons. This material consisted of PBMCs, taken on the day of the first yellow fever vaccination. The receptors come from a man aged 18 to 29 who received the YFV17D yellow fever vaccine.

This clonotype turned up a few times. The chain has TRBV6-1 and TRBJ1-5; 10 bases match TRBD1. Germline loops: CDR1 MNHNS, CDR2 SASEGT. This CDR3 has 18 residues. J was trimmed by 3 bases and V by 6 bases; bases with no gene match: 14. This CDR3 is CASSETGGTILINQPQHF. The CDR3 DNA follows: TGTGCCAGCAGCGAGACAGGGGGCACCATATTGATCAATCAGCCCCAGCATTTT.

This clonotype was counted many times. The chain carries TRBV7-2 and TRBJ2-5; D possibly corresponds to TRBD2 (6 bases). The CDR3 covers 15 residues. From germline, CDR1 is SGHTA and CDR2 FQGNSA. With 5 bases removed from V and 4 bases from J, the gap between germline ends came to 17 bases. The chain's CDR3 is CASSRIKMGGETQYF. The CDR3 DNA sequence: TGTGCCAGCAGCAGGATAAAGATGGGGGGAGAGACCCAGTACTTC.

This clonotype was seen only a few times. The chain employs TRBV27 and TRBJ2-7, with 8 bases matching TRBD1. J lost 3 bases, V lost 2 bases, and 6 bases had no gene match. Per the germline V gene, CDR1 is MNHEY and CDR2 is SMNVEV (reference sequence). The CDR3 spans 15 residues. CDR3 sequence (DNA): TGTGCCAGCAGTTTAGGACAGGGAACTCTCTACGAGCAGTACTTC. This translates into CASSLGQGTLYEQYF.

The sample holds many counts of this clonotype. The chain carries TRBV7-9 and TRBJ2-2, with no clear D. Germline CDR1 is SEHNR and CDR2 is FQNEAQ (reference sequence). The CDR3 is 13 residues long. V was trimmed by 6 bases and J by 4 bases, leaving 9 bases between them. CDR3 sequence reads: CASSPGLTGELFF. Here the CDR3 DNA reads TGTGCCAGCAGTCCGGGCCTCACCGGGGAGCTGTTTTTT.

This clonotype was counted only a few times. The chain employs TRBV6-5 and TRBJ2-7; D gene unclear. V shed 3 bases and J shed 3 bases, with 12 bases lying between them. There are 14 residues in the CDR3. Germline CDR1 MNHEY, CDR2 SVGAGI. CDR3 region: CASSYRLNNYEQYF. The CDR3 region has the DNA TGTGCCAGCAGTTATCGGCTGAATAACTACGAGCAGTACTTC.

This sequence joins TRBV6-5 and TRBJ1-6, with unresolved D. Germline CDR1 reads MNHEY; CDR2 reads SVGAGI. The CDR3 runs to 16 residues. Trimming left V 0 bases short and J 11 bases short, with 17 bases between. Here the CDR3 reads CASSYSNPGAVAPLHF. Here the CDR3 DNA reads TGTGCCAGCAGTTACTCGAACCCGGGAGCGGTTGCACCCCTCCACTTT.

The chain has TRBV7-2 and TRBJ2-1, with D possibly TRBD2 on 6 matching bases. Germline lookup yields CDR1 SGHTA and CDR2 FQGNSA. The CDR3 runs 14 residues. Trimming shortened V by 1 base and J by 5 bases, and 9 bases separated the two germline ends. In nucleotides, the CDR3 is TGTGCCAGCAGCTTAGAGGCGGGGAACAATGAGCAGTTCTTC. Encoded protein: CASSLEAGNNEQFF.

CDR3 amino acids: CASSSRTTTDTQYF. The CDR3 bases are TGTGCCAGCAGCTCCCGCACGACCACAGATACGCAGTATTTT. The chain recombines TRBV7-9 with TRBJ2-3; no clear D gene. Between the trimmed V and J ends, which lost 4 bases and 2 bases, there was a span of 10 bases. The CDR3 spans 14 residues. In germline, CDR1 is SEHNR, CDR2 FQNEAQ (reference sequence).

The J gene is TRBJ2-7, the V gene TRBV2; D gene ambiguous. V lost 3 bases, J lost 2 bases, and 2 bases lay in between. This CDR3 comprises 11 residues. Per the germline V gene, CDR1 is SNHLY and CDR2 is FYNNEI. As DNA, the CDR3 is TGTGCCAGCAGTGACGCCTACGAGCAGTACGTC. This translates into CASSDAYEQYV.

This clonotype was counted many times. This sequence joins TRBV28 and TRBJ1-1, with D perhaps matching TRBD1 (5 bases). V lost 2 bases to trimming and J lost 5 bases, with 12 bases between them. CDR3 length: 14 amino acids. Germline CDR1 reads MDHEN; CDR2 reads SYDVKM. In DNA form, the CDR3 reads TGTGCCAGCAGTTTAGGAGGGGTGAGAACTGAAGCTTTCTTT. Its protein product is CASSLGGVRTEAFF. Full variable domain (outside the CDR3, taken from reference TRBV28 and TRBJ1-1): DVKVTQSSRYLVKRTGEKVFLECVQDMDHENMFWYRQDPGLGLRLIYFSYDVKMKEKGDIPEGYSVSREKKERFSLILESASTNQTSMYLCASSLGGVRTEAFFGQGTRLTVV.

This clonotype was seen only a few times. V is TRBV5-1 and J is TRBJ1-3, with D possibly TRBD1 on 6 matching bases. This CDR3 spans 15 amino acids. The V gene's germline CDR1 is SGHRS and CDR2 YFSETQ. V lost 3 bases and J lost 3, with 13 bases in between. CDR3 nucleotide sequence: TGCGCCAGCAGCTCAGGGGAGGTAGTTGGAAACACCATATATTTT. It translates to CASSSGEVVGNTIYF.

The V and J genes are TRBV11-1 and TRBJ2-1; D is unresolved. The germline V gene encodes CDR1 SGHAT and CDR2 FQDESV (reference sequence). V lost 2 bases to trimming and J lost 10 bases, with 6 bases between them. The CDR3 consists of 11 residues. CDR3 DNA: TGTGCCAGCAGCTTACTGCGCGAGCAGTTCTTC. Translating it yields CASSLLREQFF.

The sample holds many counts of this clonotype. The chain recombines TRBV4-1 with TRBJ1-2; D remains unclear. In germline, CDR1 is MGHRA, CDR2 YSYEKL. The CDR3 has 14 amino acids. Trimming shortened V by 4 bases and J by 0 bases, and 9 bases separated the two germline ends. The DNA of the CDR3 is TGCGCCAGCAGCCTAAGGACGACTAACTATGGCTACACCTTC. Residues: CASSLRTTNYGYTF.

The sample holds a few counts of this clonotype. This chain links TRBV29-1 with TRBJ2-3; TRBD2 might be the D (5 bases). Trimming took off 4 bases at V and 4 bases at J, with 12 bases between the two ends. Per germline, CDR1 SQVTM and CDR2 ANQGSEA. The CDR3 runs 13 residues. The CDR3 spells CSVAGPGADTQYF. CDR3 nucleotides: TGCAGCGTTGCGGGTCCCGGGGCAGATACGCAGTATTTT.

The chain employs TRBV6-4 and TRBJ2-3, with 16 bases fitting TRBD2. Germline V gene lookup returns CDR1 MRHNA and CDR2 SNTAGT. The CDR3 covers 16 residues. Unmatched junction bases numbered 1, after V lost 3 bases and J lost 4 bases. The CDR3 bases are TGTGCCAGCAGTGAGGGACTAGCGGGGGGGCCAGATACGCAGTATTTT. As protein: CASSEGLAGGPDTQYF.

The rearrangement joins TRBV28 to TRBJ2-3; TRBD2 matches at 10 bases. The CDR3 is 13 residues long. The trim removed 11 bases at V and 4 bases at J, leaving 6 bases unmatched. CDR1 and CDR2 from the germline V gene are MDHEN and SYDVKM. CDR3 residues: CAVAGGRADTQYF. DNA for the CDR3: TGTGCCGTAGCGGGGGGCCGCGCAGATACGCAGTATTTT.

This clonotype was seen a handful of times. The DNA of the CDR3 is TGTGCCAGCAGCTCCCGGGGGGGCCGCGGCACAGATACGCAGTATTTT. Translated, it gives CASSSRGGRGTDTQYF. This chain uses TRBV7-2 with TRBJ2-3, with TRBD2 matching over 8 bases. Germline V CDR1 and CDR2: SGHTA, FQGNSA. Trimming cost V 4 bases and J 1 base; bases outside gene matches: 7. This CDR3 is 16 amino acids long. Drawing the rest from reference TRBV7-2 and TRBJ2-3, the complete variable domain is GAGVSQSPSNKVTEKGKDVELRCDPISGHTALYWYRQSLGQGLEFLIYFQGNSAPDKSGLPSDRFSAERTGGSVSTLTIQRTQQEDSAVYLCASSSRGGRGTDTQYFGPGTRLTVL.

This clonotype was seen a few times. The rearrangement joins TRBV29-1 to TRBJ1-2; D call uncertain. CDR3 size: 12 residues. The germline V and J ends were trimmed by 3 bases and 2 bases, with 7 bases remaining between them. Germline V gene lookup returns CDR1 SQVTM and CDR2 ANQGSEA. The CDR3 bases are TGCAGCGTTGACGCGGGAAACTATGGCTACACCTTC. It encodes CSVDAGNYGYTF.

Ten or more counts support this clonotype. This chain links TRBV5-1 with TRBJ2-1; D is ambiguous. The CDR3 contains 15 residues. Germline V gene data show CDR1 as SGHRS and CDR2 as YFSETQ. V lost 0 bases and J 1 base, leaving 8 bases between the germline ends. The CDR3 region has the DNA TGCGCCAGCAGCTTGGGTCCGGAGTCCTACAATGAGCAGTTCTTC. It translates to CASSLGPESYNEQFF.

This clonotype turned up a few times. The genes are TRBV5-4 and TRBJ1-1; D is ambiguous. Germline V gene sequence: CDR1 SGHNT, CDR2 YYREEE (reference sequence). This CDR3 spans 14 amino acids. Trimming pared 0 bases from V and 4 bases from J, leaving 10 bases between. The CDR3 DNA is TGTGCCAGCAGCTTGGACCAGGTTCTCACTGAAGCTTTCTTT. Translated, it gives CASSLDQVLTEAFF. Combining the CDR3 with reference TRBV5-4 and TRBJ1-1 gives the whole variable domain ETGVTQSPTHLIKTRGQQVTLRCSSQSGHNTVSWYQQALGQGPQFIFQYYREEENGRGNFPPRFSGLQFPNYSSELNVNALELDDSALYLCASSLDQVLTEAFFGQGTRLTVV.

This clonotype has just a few counts. The rearrangement links TRBV5-5 to TRBJ2-5; no definite D call. Germline V gives CDR1 SGHKS, CDR2 YYEKEE (reference sequence). The CDR3 is 13 amino acids. Trimming took 2 bases from V and 3 from J, leaving 8 bases between them. This chain's CDR3 is CASSFSEEETQYF. The DNA of the CDR3 is TGTGCCAGCAGCTTCTCCGAAGAAGAGACCCAGTACTTC.